Shown below are 6 T cell receptor beta chains from a single sample sequenced in a study of tumor and adjacent non-tumor tissue in lung cancer. The library came from three nested PCR rounds adapted from ARM-PCR protocols. MiXCR, applied by TCRdb to the multiplex PCR reads, yields one record per CDR3 protein. In the table there are 120,000 or so distinct CDR3 sequences, over 65% of which are singletons. This sample's RNA came from whole unsorted tissue. Sequences were obtained from lung tumor tissue. These receptors originate from a man younger than 40 with non-small cell lung cancer.

This clonotype has a handful of counts. An end of the junction differs from the germline gene, which may be a read error. V gene TRBV11-2 combines with J gene TRBJ2-1, with TRBD2 identical over 9 bases. The CDR3 extends over 15 amino acids. Germline loops: CDR1 SGHAT, CDR2 FQNNGV. For the CDR3, the DNA is TGTGCCAGCAGCCCAGGGACTAGCAGGATGAATGAGCACTTCTTC. This gives the protein CASSPGTSRMNEHFF.

The CDR3 here is CASRIRDGINSPLHF. As DNA, the CDR3 is TGTGCCAGTAGGATACGGGACGGAATTAATTCACCCCTCCACTTT. The chain employs TRBV19 and TRBJ1-6, with D possibly TRBD1 on 5 matching bases. The CDR3 totals 15 residues. The V gene lost 6 bases and the J gene lost 6 bases, with 15 bases spanning the gap. CDR1 and CDR2 from the germline V gene are LNHDA and SQIVND (reference sequence). Using reference TRBV19 and TRBJ1-6 for the parts outside the CDR3, the full variable domain is DGGITQSPKYLFRKEGQNVTLSCEQNLNHDAMYWYRQDPGQGLRLIYYSQIVNDFQKGDIAEGYSVSREKKESFPLTVTSAQKNPTAFYLCASRIRDGINSPLHFGNGTRLTVT.

The CDR3 nucleotides are TGTGCCAGCAGCTCACCGGGACCGGCCTTCATTGTTGAAGCTTTCTTT. As protein: CASSSPGPAFIVEAFF. The rearrangement joins TRBV7-8 to TRBJ1-1; tentatively, D is TRBD1 (5 bases). CDR1 is SGHVS, CDR2 FQNEAQ, per germline. Trimming cost V 4 bases and J 7 bases, with 22 bases left between them. The CDR3 spans 16 residues.

Concerning this clonotype: One end of the junction does not line up with germline, which may come from a read error. The chain has TRBV6-2 or TRBV6-3 and TRBJ2-2; TRBD1 is a possible D gene (5 bases). Germline assignment: CDR1 MNHEY and CDR2 SVGEGT. CDR3 size: 15 residues. For the CDR3, the DNA is TGTGCCAGCACCGAACACCAGACGGACACCCGGGAGCTGTTTTTT. Residues: CASTEHQTDTRELFF.

In regard to this clonotype: A much larger clone lies one base from this, so it may be a read error. The rearrangement joins TRBV6-5 to TRBJ1-1; the D gene is possibly TRBD1 (5 bases). The CDR3 contains 14 residues. Germline loops: CDR1 MNHEY, CDR2 SVGAGI. The CDR3 DNA follows: TGTGCCAGCAGCTTGGGACGGATGAACACTGACGCTTTCTTT. Its protein product is CASSLGRMNTDAFF.

This clonotype was counted once. A much larger clone lies one base from this, so it may be a read error. The chain combines TRBV6-1 with TRBJ2-5; D gene ambiguous. The CDR3 spans 12 residues. Germline CDR1 is MNHNS and CDR2 is SASEGT. The CDR3 region has the DNA TGTGCCATCAGTGAAGCCCAAGAGACCCAGTACTTC. Protein product: CAISEAQETQYF.